The clone carrying this T cell receptor (beta chain) was found a few times. From the RT-PCR reads, TCRdb called clonotypes with MiXCR, one entry per CDR3 protein. The sample has approximately 170,000 distinct CDR3 sequences, 24% seen once; the top ten hold 25% to 30%. V lost 1 base, J lost 8 bases, and 12 bases lay in between. The V gene's germline CDR1 is SGHTS and CDR2 YDEGEE. This CDR3 contains 13 residues. This record comes from a study of patients and donors after allogeneic stem cell transplantation. The sequence derives from a human donor who was either an allogeneic HSCT recipient or a stem cell or donor lymphocyte infusion donor (not recorded which). It is not recorded whose cells these are; they may come from a transplant donor. Sequencing was performed on blood, either unsorted or a sorted T cell fraction (not recorded which). The J gene is TRBJ1-1, the V gene TRBV5-8; D is undetermined. CDR3 protein: CASSLRGSREAFF. CDR3 in DNA: TGTGCCAGCAGCTTGCGTGGAAGTCGCGAAGCTTTCTTT.